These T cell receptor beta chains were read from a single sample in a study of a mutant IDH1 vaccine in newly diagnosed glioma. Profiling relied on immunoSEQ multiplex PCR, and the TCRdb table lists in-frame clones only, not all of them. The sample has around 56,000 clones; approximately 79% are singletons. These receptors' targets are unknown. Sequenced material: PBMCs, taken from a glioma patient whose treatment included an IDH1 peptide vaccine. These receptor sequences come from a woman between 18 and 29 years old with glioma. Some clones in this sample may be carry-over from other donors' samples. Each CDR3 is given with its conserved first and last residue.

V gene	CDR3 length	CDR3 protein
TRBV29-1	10	CSVSTGELFF
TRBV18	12	CASSPVVLEAFF
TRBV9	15	CASSALAGLTDTQYF
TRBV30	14	CAWSVAGPNYGYTF
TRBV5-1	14	CASSPGTSNQPQHF
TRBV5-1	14	CASSSGPGGTEAFF
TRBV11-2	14	CASSPRQGSYEQYF
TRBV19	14	CASSLGGSRDTQYF
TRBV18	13	CASSPRDSYEQYF
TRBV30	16	CAWSVGGTGKNYGYTF
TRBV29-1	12	CSFSTVSYEQYF
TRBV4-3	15	CASSQEGDRTNTQYF
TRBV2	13	CASSEGRAYEQYF
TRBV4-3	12	CASRQDNSPLHF
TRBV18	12	CASSPSGGGYTF
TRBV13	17	CASSLVRQGLNFYEQYF
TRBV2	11	CASRGRNEAFF